This is a list of T cell receptor beta chains from one sample in a study of Graves' ophthalmopathy and Graves' hyperthyroidism. TCRdb reprocessed the multiplex PCR reads with MiXCR, giving one entry per CDR3 protein. The sample has around 1.1 million distinct CDR3 sequences, about two fifths seen once. Sequenced sample: peripheral blood or thyroid tissue (not recorded which). All receptors derive from an adult man with Graves' hyperthyroidism. Both conserved end residues are part of each CDR3. D genes are given only for firm matches. Only some rows state a clone size, as once, few, many or a class for expanded clones.

j_call d_call v_call clone_size cdr3_nt cdr3_aa
TRBJ1-5 . TRBV6-1 . TGTGCCAGCAGTTACTCGGGGGGGGTTCAGCATTTT CASSYSGGVQHF
TRBJ1-5 . TRBV7-8 many TGTGCCAGCAGCTTAGTACACGCAGCTAGCAATCAGCCCCAGCATTTT CASSLVHAASNQPQHF
TRBJ1-5 TRBD1 TRBV10-2 many TGCGCCAGCAGAGAGGGCAGGGGGTTGGAGCAGCCCCAGCATTTT CASREGRGLEQPQHF
TRBJ1-5 TRBD1 TRBV7-8 many TGTGCCAGCAGCCCGACAGGGTCATGGGACTATAGCAATCAGCCCCAGCATTTT CASSPTGSWDYSNQPQHF
TRBJ2-7 TRBD1 TRBV24-1 . TGTGCCACCAGTGAAGGGCCAGGGGGAACCTACGAGCAGTACTTC CATSEGPGGTYEQYF
TRBJ1-2 TRBD1 TRBV2 many TGTGCCAGCAGTGCTGTGACAGGGGGCAACTACTATGGCTACACCTTC CASSAVTGGNYYGYTF
TRBJ2-6 . TRBV2 . TGTGCCAGCAGTGAAGCGCCCGGGGCCAACGTCCTGACTTTC CASSEAPGANVLTF
TRBJ2-7 TRBD1 TRBV7-2 many TGTGCCAGCAGCTACCGGGACAGGGCCGAGCAGTACTTC CASSYRDRAEQYF
TRBJ2-2 TRBD1 TRBV7-7 few TGTGCCAGCAGCTCAACAGGGGGTAGGGGAGCGAACACCGGGGAGCTGTTTTTT CASSSTGGRGANTGELFF
TRBJ1-1 . TRBV12-3/TRBV12-4 few TGTGCCAGCAGAATTCATAGGGAGCGGAACACTGAAGCTTTCTTT CASRIHRERNTEAFF
TRBJ2-5 . TRBV5-1 . TGCGCCAGCAGCTTGGAAGGGCGGAAAGAGACCCAGTACTTC CASSLEGRKETQYF
TRBJ2-5 TRBD1 TRBV3-1 . TGTGCCAGCAGCGCCGGGACAGGGGAATTGGAGACCCAGTACTTC CASSAGTGELETQYF
TRBJ2-7 . TRBV10-3 many TGTGCCATCAGAGAGAACGAGCAGTACTTC CAIRENEQYF
TRBJ1-4 . TRBV6-5 . TGTGCCAGCAGTTCTGGGAGCACAACTAATGAAAAACTGTTTTTT CASSSGSTTNEKLFF
TRBJ2-7 TRBD1 TRBV9 many TGTGCCAGCAGCGTAGGGGACAGCTCCTACGAGCAGTACTTC CASSVGDSSYEQYF